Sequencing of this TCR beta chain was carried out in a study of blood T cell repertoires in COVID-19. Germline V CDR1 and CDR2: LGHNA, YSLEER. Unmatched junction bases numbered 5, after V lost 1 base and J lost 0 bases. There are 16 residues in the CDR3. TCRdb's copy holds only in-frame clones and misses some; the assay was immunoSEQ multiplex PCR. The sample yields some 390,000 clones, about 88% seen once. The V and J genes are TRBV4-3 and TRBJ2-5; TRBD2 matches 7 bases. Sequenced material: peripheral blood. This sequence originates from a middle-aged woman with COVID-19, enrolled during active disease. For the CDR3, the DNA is TGCGCCAGCAGCCAAGCCCCTAGCGGAGACCAAGAGACCCAGTACTTC. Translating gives CASSQAPSGDQETQYF.